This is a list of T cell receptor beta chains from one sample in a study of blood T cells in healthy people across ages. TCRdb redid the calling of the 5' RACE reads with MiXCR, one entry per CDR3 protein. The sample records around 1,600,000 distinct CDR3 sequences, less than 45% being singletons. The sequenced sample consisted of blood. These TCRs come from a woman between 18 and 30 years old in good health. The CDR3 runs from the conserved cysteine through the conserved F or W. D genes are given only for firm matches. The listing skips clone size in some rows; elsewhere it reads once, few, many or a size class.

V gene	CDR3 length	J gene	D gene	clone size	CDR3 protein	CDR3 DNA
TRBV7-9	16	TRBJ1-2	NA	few	CASSLFALPGAYGYTF	TGTGCCAGCAGCTTATTTGCACTACCGGGGGCCTATGGCTACACCTTC
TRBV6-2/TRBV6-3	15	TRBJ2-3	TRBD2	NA	CASGIQGTTTDTQYF	TGTGCCAGCGGCATTCAAGGGACTACCACAGATACGCAGTATTTT
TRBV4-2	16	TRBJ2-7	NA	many	CASSQAPGGSIYEQYF	TGTGCCAGCAGCCAAGCTCCCGGGGGCTCAATCTACGAGCAGTACTTC
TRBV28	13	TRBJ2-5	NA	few	CASAAGIQETQYF	TGTGCCAGCGCCGCGGGGATCCAAGAGACCCAGTACTTC
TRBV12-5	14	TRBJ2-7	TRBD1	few	CASGLAGTVYEQYF	TGTGCTAGTGGTTTGGCAGGGACAGTTTACGAGCAGTACTTC
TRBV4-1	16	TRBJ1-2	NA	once	CASSQDVGGDNYGYTF	TGCGCCAGCAGCCAAGATGTTGGAGGGGACAACTATGGCTACACCTTC
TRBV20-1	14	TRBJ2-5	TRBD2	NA	CSALGTSEQETQYF	TGCAGTGCCCTCGGGACTAGCGAACAAGAGACCCAGTACTTC
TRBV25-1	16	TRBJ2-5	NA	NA	CASSEWDNAGPNEQYF	TGTGCCAGCAGTGAATGGGACAACGCGGGACCTAATGAGCAGTACTTC
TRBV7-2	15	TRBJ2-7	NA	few	CASSLDSNPIYEQYF	TGTGCCAGCAGCTTAGATTCGAACCCGATCTACGAGCAGTACTTC
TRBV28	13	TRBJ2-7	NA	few	CASSPSLIYEQYF	TGTGCCAGCAGTCCAAGCCTGATCTACGAGCAGTACTTC
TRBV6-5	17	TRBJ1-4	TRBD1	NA	CASSYIEYRGLGEKLFF	TGTGCCAGCAGTTACATCGAGTACAGGGGGCTCGGTGAAAAACTGTTTTTT
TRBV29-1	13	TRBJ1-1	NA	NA	CSVAGRVRTEAFF	TGCAGCGTTGCCGGCAGGGTTCGCACTGAAGCTTTCTTT
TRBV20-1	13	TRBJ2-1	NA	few	CSARGPAYNEQFF	TGCAGTGCTAGGGGGCCAGCCTACAATGAGCAGTTCTTC
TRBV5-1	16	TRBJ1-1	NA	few	CASSLAGPIMNTEAFF	TGCGCCAGCAGCCTGGCGGGACCCATAATGAACACTGAAGCTTTCTTT
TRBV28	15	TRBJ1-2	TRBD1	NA	CASSFTRTGVIGYTF	TGTGCCAGCAGTTTTACGAGGACAGGGGTGATTGGCTACACCTTC
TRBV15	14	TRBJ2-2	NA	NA	CATRSGHNTGELFF	TGTGCCACCAGATCAGGACACAACACCGGGGAGCTGTTTTTT
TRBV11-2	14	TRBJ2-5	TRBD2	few	CASSPAGAWETQYF	TGTGCCAGCAGCCCAGCGGGGGCCTGGGAGACCCAGTACTTC
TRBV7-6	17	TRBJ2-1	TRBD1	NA	CASSLLPRTGDDNEQFF	TGTGCCAGCAGCTTATTACCCCGGACAGGGGATGACAATGAGCAGTTCTTC
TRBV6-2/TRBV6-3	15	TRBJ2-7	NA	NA	CASSYNRERSYEQYF	TGTGCCAGCAGTTACAACAGGGAAAGATCCTACGAGCAGTACTTC
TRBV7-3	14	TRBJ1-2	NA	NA	CASSIGGTGYGYTF	TGTGCCAGCAGCATAGGGGGTACAGGCTATGGCTACACCTTC
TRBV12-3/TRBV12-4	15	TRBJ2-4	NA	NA	CASRETGSGGNIQYF	TGTGCCAGCAGGGAAACAGGGTCGGGAGGAAACATTCAGTACTTC
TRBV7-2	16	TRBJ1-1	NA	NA	CASSLDSEYMNTEAFF	TGTGCCAGCAGCTTAGACAGCGAGTACATGAACACTGAAGCTTTCTTT
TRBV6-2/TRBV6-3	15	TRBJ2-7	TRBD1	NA	CASSQLDRAAYEQYF	TGTGCCAGCAGTCAATTGGACAGGGCAGCCTACGAGCAGTACTTC
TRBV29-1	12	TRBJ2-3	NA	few	CSVEAATDTQYF	TGCAGCGTGGAGGCGGCCACAGATACGCAGTATTTT
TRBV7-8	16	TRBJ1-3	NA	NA	CASSPVGGVSGNTIYF	TGTGCCAGCAGCCCAGTGGGGGGAGTCTCTGGAAACACCATATATTTT
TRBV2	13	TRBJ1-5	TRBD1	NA	CASGTDWNQPQHF	TGTGCCAGCGGGACAGACTGGAATCAGCCCCAGCATTTT
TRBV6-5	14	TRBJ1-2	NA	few	CASSYSSAGWGYTF	TGTGCCAGCAGTTACTCGAGTGCGGGCTGGGGCTACACCTTC
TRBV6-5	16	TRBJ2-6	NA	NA	CASSYTRRRWTNVLTF	TGTGCCAGCAGTTACACACGACGGAGGTGGACCAACGTCCTGACTTTC
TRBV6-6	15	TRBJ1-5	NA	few	CASSYFSDSNQPQHF	TGTGCCAGCAGTTACTTCTCGGACAGCAATCAGCCCCAGCATTTT
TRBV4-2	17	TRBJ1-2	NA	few	CASSQGSSRDTRYGYTF	TGTGCCAGCAGCCAAGGCTCCTCTAGGGACACGCGCTATGGCTACACCTTC
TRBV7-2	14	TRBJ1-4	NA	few	CASKFGGSGEKLFF	TGTGCCAGCAAATTCGGGGGTTCGGGTGAAAAACTGTTTTTT
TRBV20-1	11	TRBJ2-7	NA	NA	CSAPLIHEQYF	TGCAGTGCCCCCCTCATCCACGAGCAGTACTTC
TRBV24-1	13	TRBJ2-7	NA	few	CATGQGVSYEQYF	TGTGCCACCGGCCAGGGTGTTTCCTACGAGCAGTACTTC
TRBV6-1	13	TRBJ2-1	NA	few	CASSGGEWDEQFF	TGTGCCAGCAGTGGAGGGGAATGGGATGAGCAGTTCTTC
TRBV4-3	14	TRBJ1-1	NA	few	CASSGTDVLTEAFF	TGCGCCAGCAGCGGGACGGACGTCCTGACTGAAGCTTTCTTT
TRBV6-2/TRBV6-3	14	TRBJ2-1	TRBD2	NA	CASGTSGNLNEQFF	TGTGCCAGCGGGACTAGCGGAAATCTTAATGAGCAGTTCTTC
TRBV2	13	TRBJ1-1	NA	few	CATGPGRNTEAFF	TGTGCCACCGGGCCGGGACGGAACACTGAAGCTTTCTTT
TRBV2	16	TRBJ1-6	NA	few	CASVPLAGTEYSPLHF	TGTGCCAGCGTCCCTTTGGCGGGGACCGAATATTCACCCCTCCACTTT
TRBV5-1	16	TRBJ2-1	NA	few	CASSAEPQGPLDEQFF	TGCGCCAGCAGCGCGGAACCTCAGGGGCCCCTCGATGAGCAGTTCTTC
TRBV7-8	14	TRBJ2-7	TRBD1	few	CASSTRTGRHEQYF	TGTGCCAGCAGCACCCGGACAGGGCGACACGAGCAGTACTTC
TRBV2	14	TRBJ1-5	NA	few	CASRGEGWNQPQHF	TGTGCCAGCAGGGGTGAGGGATGGAATCAGCCCCAGCATTTT
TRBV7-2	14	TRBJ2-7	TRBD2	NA	CASSIPGTNNEQYF	TGTGCCAGCAGCATTCCCGGGACTAACAATGAGCAGTACTTC
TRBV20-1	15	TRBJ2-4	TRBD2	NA	CSAFVIAGGKNIQYF	TGCAGTGCTTTCGTTATAGCGGGGGGTAAAAACATTCAGTACTTC
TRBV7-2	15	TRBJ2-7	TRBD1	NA	CASSRQGLVGDEQYF	TGTGCCAGCAGCCGACAGGGGCTAGTCGGTGACGAGCAGTACTTC
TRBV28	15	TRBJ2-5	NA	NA	CASSFSLDGRETQYF	TGTGCCAGCAGTTTTAGTTTGGACGGTAGAGAGACCCAGTACTTC
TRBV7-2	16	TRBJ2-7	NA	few	CASSLGRGVSYNEQYF	TGTGCCAGCAGCTTGGGGAGGGGGGTATCCTACAATGAGCAGTACTTC